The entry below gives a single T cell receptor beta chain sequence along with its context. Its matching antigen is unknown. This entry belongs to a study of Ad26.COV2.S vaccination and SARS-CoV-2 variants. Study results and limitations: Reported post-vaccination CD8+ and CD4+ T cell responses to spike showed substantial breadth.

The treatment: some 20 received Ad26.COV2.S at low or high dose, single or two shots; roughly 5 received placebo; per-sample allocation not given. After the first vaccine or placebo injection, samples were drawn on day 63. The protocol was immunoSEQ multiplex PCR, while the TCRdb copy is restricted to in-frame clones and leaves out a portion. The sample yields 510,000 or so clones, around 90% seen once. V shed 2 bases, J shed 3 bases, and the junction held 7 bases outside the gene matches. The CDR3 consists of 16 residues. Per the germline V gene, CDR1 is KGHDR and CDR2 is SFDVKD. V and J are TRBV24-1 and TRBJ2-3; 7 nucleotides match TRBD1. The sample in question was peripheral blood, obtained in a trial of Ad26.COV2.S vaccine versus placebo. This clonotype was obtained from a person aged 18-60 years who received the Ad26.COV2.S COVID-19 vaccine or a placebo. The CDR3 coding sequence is TGTGCCACCAGTGATTCCCCGATGACAGGGACAGATACGCAGTATTTT. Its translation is CATSDSPMTGTDTQYF.